The 10 T cell receptor beta chains below all came from one sample that was sequenced in a study of beta chain features in type 1 diabetes. What was sequenced were expressed TCRB transcripts, since all of the isolated RNA had been reverse transcribed. Libraries were prepared by immunoSEQ multiplex PCR; TCRdb keeps only in-frame clonotypes and omits some of them. This sample has some 270,000 clones; about 8.5% occur once, and the top ten carry more than 1%. Material: central memory CD4+ T cells from blood. All receptors derive from a woman between 18 and 29 years old in good health.

This clone was observed a few times. The chain couples TRBV4-2 to TRBJ1-3; possible D gene TRBD1, 6 bases. Germline V gene sequence: CDR1 LGHNA, CDR2 YNFKEQ. V lost 2 bases and J lost 3, with 14 bases in between. This CDR3 spans 16 amino acids. The CDR3: CASSQPPGAGGNTIYF. The CDR3 DNA is TGTGCCAGCAGCCAACCCCCGGGGGCGGGTGGAAACACCATATATTTT.

Only a few counts were recorded for this clone. The chain recombines TRBV2 with TRBJ2-5; D ambiguous. Germline CDR1 and CDR2: SNHLY and FYNNEI. V lost 6 bases and J 2 bases, leaving 13 bases between the germline ends. The CDR3 sequence is 14 residues long. The CDR3 is CASSPAMKQETQYF. The CDR3 DNA sequence: TGTGCCAGCAGCCCCGCGATGAAGCAAGAGACCCAGTACTTC.

The rearrangement joins TRBV7-9 to TRBJ2-5, with 11 bases identical to TRBD1. This CDR3 is 17 amino acids long. V was clipped by 5 bases and J by 4 bases; unmatched bases: 12. Germline loops: CDR1 SEHNR, CDR2 FQNEAQ (reference sequence). CDR3 protein: CASSPRTGGFRPETQYF. The CDR3 DNA sequence: TGTGCCAGCAGCCCTCGGACAGGGGGCTTCAGGCCAGAGACCCAGTACTTC.

The chain carries TRBV7-3 and TRBJ2-1; 7 bases fit TRBD1. The CDR3 contains 15 residues. V shed 5 bases, J shed 9 bases, and the junction held 13 bases outside the gene matches. The germline gives CDR1 SGHTA, CDR2 FQGTGA. The CDR3 DNA reads TGTGCCAGCAGCCCATCGACAGGGAAGAGGGGTGAGCAGTTCTTC. The encoded protein is CASSPSTGKRGEQFF.

The chain employs TRBV7-9 and TRBJ2-1; 9 bases map to TRBD2. From germline, CDR1 is SEHNR and CDR2 FQNEAQ (reference sequence). CDR3 length: 16 residues. V was pared by 0 bases and J by 3 bases, with 3 bases of the junction left unmatched. CDR3 amino acids: CASSLAPSGDYNEQFF. The CDR3 bases are TGTGCCAGCAGCTTAGCGCCTAGCGGGGACTACAATGAGCAGTTCTTC.

This clone was seen more than once but under ten times. The chain recombines TRBV7-2 with TRBJ2-7; D call uncertain. The CDR3 is made up of 13 amino acids. Germline lookup yields CDR1 SGHTA and CDR2 FQGNSA. V gave up 2 bases and J gave up 2 bases, with 7 bases separating them. CDR3 amino acids: CASSLNPTYEQYV. In DNA, the CDR3 is TGTGCCAGCAGCTTAAATCCCACCTACGAGCAGTACGTC.

This chain uses TRBV30 with TRBJ1-1; no clear D gene. The V and J ends lost 2 bases and 3 bases respectively, with 13 bases between them. The CDR3 consists of 14 residues. In germline, CDR1 is GTSNPN, CDR2 SVGIG (reference sequence). The CDR3 loop reads CAWSPIRWYTEAFF. The CDR3 DNA sequence: TGTGCCTGGAGTCCAATACGGTGGTACACTGAAGCTTTCTTT.

The gene calls are TRBV7-3 and TRBJ1-5; D is unresolved. Germline lookup yields CDR1 SGHTA and CDR2 FQGTGA. Trimming shortened V by 2 bases and J by 5 bases, and 10 bases separated the two germline ends. The CDR3 runs 14 residues. The CDR3 DNA follows: TGTGCCAGCAGCTTAGCGCTAGGGTATCAGCCCCAGCATTTT. Its protein product is CASSLALGYQPQHF.

This clone was seen a few times. The chain combines TRBV5-1 with TRBJ2-1; D call uncertain. Germline V lookup: CDR1 SGHRS, CDR2 YFSETQ. V shed 4 bases and J shed 5 bases, with 13 bases lying between them. The CDR3 has 14 amino acids. The CDR3 sequence is CASSHSSTDNEQFF. The CDR3 bases are TGCGCCAGCAGCCATTCCTCGACGGACAATGAGCAGTTCTTC.

The J gene is TRBJ2-2, the V gene TRBV28, with a possible D match to TRBD2 (5 bases). V gave up 5 bases and J gave up 1 base, with 11 bases separating them. CDR1 is MDHEN, CDR2 SYDVKM, per germline. There are 15 residues in the CDR3. The CDR3 loop reads CASSKTGVNTGELFF. CDR3 sequence (DNA): TGTGCCAGCAGTAAGACCGGGGTGAACACCGGGGAGCTGTTTTTT.